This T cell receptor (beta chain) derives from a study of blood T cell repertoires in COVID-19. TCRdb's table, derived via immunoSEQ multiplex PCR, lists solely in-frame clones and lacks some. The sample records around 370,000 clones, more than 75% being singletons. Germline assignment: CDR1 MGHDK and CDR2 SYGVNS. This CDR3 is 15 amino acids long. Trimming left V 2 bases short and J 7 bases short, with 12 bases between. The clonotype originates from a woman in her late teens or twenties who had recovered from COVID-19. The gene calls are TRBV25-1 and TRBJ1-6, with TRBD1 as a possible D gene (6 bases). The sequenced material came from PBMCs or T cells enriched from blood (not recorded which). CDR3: CASSETGGVNSPLHF. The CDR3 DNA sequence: TGTGCCAGCAGTGAAACTGGGGGCGTGAATTCACCCCTCCACTTT.